Listed below are T cell receptor beta chains from one sample, sequenced in a study of control samples from healthy donors and cancer patients. Here immunoSEQ multiplex PCR was the method, and the copy in TCRdb shows in-frame clones only, minus some. The sample contains roughly 150,000 clones, over 85% of which appear only once. Source material: blood. The receptors were gathered from a man aged 50 to 59 in good health. Each CDR3 is given without its conserved first and last residue. A clone size is listed for some rows: how often the clone was seen (once, few, many), or a class if it is expanded.

TRBV5-1	.	TRBJ2-3	ASSPGLAGTDTQY
TRBV7-3	.	TRBJ2-3	ASSLADTDTQY
TRBV29-1	.	TRBJ2-3	SVVGEPPWGTDTQY
TRBV7-7	once	TRBJ2-5	ASSLRPGIETQY
TRBV28	.	TRBJ1-2	ASSQGQGASGYT
TRBV7-6	.	TRBJ2-2	ASSLVQATGELF
TRBV2	once	TRBJ2-5	ASTQQGVRETQY
TRBV27	.	TRBJ1-2	ASFGTGVGGYT
TRBV3-1/TRBV3-2	.	TRBJ1-1	ASSHWDEAF
TRBV6-4	.	TRBJ2-3	ASSDRGPPTDTQY
TRBV28	.	TRBJ2-5	ASSLFPRLAGDGETQY
TRBV19	.	TRBJ2-7	ASSGVAVGSRTGQY
TRBV4-2	.	TRBJ2-1	ASSHPTRFSEQF
TRBV28	.	TRBJ2-5	ASSPGSGGETQY
TRBV21-1	.	TRBJ1-5	ARRDRDNQPQH
TRBV28	.	TRBJ2-5	ASGPGGGRQETQY
TRBV6-6	.	TRBJ2-4	ASRTGTAKNIQY
TRBV28	.	TRBJ2-1	ASSFLDFPF
TRBV5-1	.	TRBJ2-7	ASSARVSAYEQY
TRBV12-5	once	TRBJ2-1	ASGSETSGRRNEQF
TRBV20-1	.	TRBJ2-6	SASYRGSGANVLT
TRBV2	.	TRBJ2-3	ASRNPGQGRTDTQY
TRBV3-1/TRBV3-2	.	TRBJ2-1	ASSHWTDNEQF
TRBV9	.	TRBJ2-1	ASSSRLAGRYNEQF
TRBV2	.	TRBJ2-7	ASSVSGKNSEQY
TRBV30	.	TRBJ2-3	AWSRDLRTQY
TRBV9	.	TRBJ2-5	ASSTTTETQY
TRBV5-6	once	TRBJ2-3	ASSRTSRTDTQY
TRBV4-1	.	TRBJ1-2	ASSQAGGGYGYT
TRBV6-5	.	TRBJ1-5	ASSSRGGSSNQPQH
TRBV24-1	.	TRBJ2-7	ATSGTVSYEQY
TRBV10-3	.	TRBJ2-6	AIRNGAGVDSGANVLT
TRBV5-5	.	TRBJ1-5	ASSLDFSSNQPQH
TRBV6-2/TRBV6-3	.	TRBJ2-5	ASSILEGGPLETQY
TRBV6-6	once	TRBJ1-6	ASRRGEDSPLH
TRBV28	many	TRBJ2-1	ASSLTRAGNEQF
TRBV6-5	.	TRBJ1-5	ASSYAAGNQPQH
TRBV7-9	.	TRBJ1-1	ASSLGANTEAF
TRBV19	.	TRBJ2-1	ASNGAGDYNEQF
TRBV9	.	TRBJ1-5	ASSGRTANQPQH
TRBV6-5	.	TRBJ1-4	ASSRRATNEKLF
TRBV5-1	.	TRBJ2-3	ASSLAGAGGGTDTQY
TRBV30	.	TRBJ2-1	AWSLGTSTYNEQF
TRBV7-2	.	TRBJ2-2	ASRLGLAANTGELF
TRBV10-3	few	TRBJ1-5	AIRPRGSQH
TRBV9	.	TRBJ2-4	ASSPRPGLAGDWAKNIQY
TRBV12-3/TRBV12-4	.	TRBJ1-1	ASSAEGAEAF
TRBV19	.	TRBJ1-3	ASRPGAAGNTIY
TRBV5-1	.	TRBJ2-3	ASSLGNAPAGRTDTQY
TRBV18	.	TRBJ1-6	ASSQQGYNSPLH
TRBV3-1/TRBV3-2	.	TRBJ1-2	ASSPGQGLYGYT
TRBV6-1	.	TRBJ2-1	ASSEYETSDGNEQF
TRBV7-8	.	TRBJ1-5	ASSARRGEYQPQH
TRBV5-1	.	TRBJ2-5	ASSFGRGGETQY